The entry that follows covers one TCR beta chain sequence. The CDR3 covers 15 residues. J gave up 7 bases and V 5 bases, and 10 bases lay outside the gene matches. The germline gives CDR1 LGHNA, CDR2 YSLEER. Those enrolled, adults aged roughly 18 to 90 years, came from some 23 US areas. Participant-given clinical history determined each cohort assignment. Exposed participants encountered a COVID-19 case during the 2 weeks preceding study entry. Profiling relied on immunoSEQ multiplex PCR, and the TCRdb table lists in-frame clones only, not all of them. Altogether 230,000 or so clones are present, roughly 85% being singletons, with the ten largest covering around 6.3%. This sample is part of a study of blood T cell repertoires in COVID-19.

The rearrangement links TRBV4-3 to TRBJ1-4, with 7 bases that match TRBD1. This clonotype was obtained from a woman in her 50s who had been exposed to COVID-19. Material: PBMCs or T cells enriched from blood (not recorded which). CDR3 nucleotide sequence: TGCGCCAGCAGCACTGAGGACAGGCTCACTGAAAAACTGTTTTTT. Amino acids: CASSTEDRLTEKLFF.